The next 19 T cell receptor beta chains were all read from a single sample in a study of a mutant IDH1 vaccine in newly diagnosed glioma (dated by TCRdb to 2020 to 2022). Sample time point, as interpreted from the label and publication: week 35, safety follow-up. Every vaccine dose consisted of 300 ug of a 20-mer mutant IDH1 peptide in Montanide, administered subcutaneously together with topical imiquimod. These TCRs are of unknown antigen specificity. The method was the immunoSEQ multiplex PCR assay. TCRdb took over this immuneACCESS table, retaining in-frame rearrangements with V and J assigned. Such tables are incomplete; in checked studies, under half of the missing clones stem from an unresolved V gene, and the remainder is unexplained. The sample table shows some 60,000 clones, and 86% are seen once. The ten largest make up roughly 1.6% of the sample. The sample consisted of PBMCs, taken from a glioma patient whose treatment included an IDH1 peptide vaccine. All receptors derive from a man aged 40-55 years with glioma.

This CDR3 reads CASSEFGKLFF. The DNA for the CDR3 is TGTGCCAGCAGTGAATTTGGGAAACTGTTTTTT. The genes are TRBV6-1 and TRBJ1-4; no definite D call. Between the trimmed V and J ends, which lost 2 bases and 11 bases, there was a span of 6 bases. Germline CDR1 and CDR2: MNHNS and SASEGT. The CDR3 has 11 residues.

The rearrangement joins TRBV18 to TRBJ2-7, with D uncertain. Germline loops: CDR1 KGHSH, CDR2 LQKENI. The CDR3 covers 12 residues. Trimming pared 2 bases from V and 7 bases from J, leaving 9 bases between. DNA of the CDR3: TGTGCCAGCTCACCAATTCAAGGGGAGCAGTACTTC. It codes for CASSPIQGEQYF.

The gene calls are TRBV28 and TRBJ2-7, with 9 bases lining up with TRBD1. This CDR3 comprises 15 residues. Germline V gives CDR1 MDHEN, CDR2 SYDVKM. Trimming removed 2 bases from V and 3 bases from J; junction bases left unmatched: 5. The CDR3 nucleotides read TGTGCCAGCAGTTTAGGTGGGACAGGGATCTACGAGCAGTACTTC. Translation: CASSLGGTGIYEQYF.

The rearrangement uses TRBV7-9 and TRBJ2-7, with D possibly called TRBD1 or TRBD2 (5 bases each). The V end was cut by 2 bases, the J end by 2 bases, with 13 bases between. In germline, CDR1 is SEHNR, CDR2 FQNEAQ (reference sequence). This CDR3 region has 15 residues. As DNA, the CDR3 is TGTGCCAGCAGCTTAATAGAGAGGGGCCCCTACGAGCAGTACTTC. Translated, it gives CASSLIERGPYEQYF.

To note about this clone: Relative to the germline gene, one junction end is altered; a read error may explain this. The CDR3: CASSTRLAGGSSEQYF. CDR3 DNA: TGTGCCAGTAGTACCCGACTAGCGGGAGGGTCCTCCGAGCAGTACTTC. This rearrangement joins TRBV19 to TRBJ2-7, with 14 bases fitting TRBD2. Germline CDR1 reads LNHDA; CDR2 reads SQIVND (reference sequence). The CDR3 totals 16 residues.

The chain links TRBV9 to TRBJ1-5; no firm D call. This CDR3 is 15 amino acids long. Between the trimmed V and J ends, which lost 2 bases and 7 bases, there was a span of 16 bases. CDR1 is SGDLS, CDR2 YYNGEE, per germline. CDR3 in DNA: TGTGCCAGCAGCGTGTCTCCGCAGGTAGAGCAGCCCCAGCATTTT. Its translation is CASSVSPQVEQPQHF.

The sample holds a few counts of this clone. The CDR3 region has the DNA TGCGCCAGCAGCCTGGACAGGGCACAGCCCCAGCATTTT. Protein product: CASSLDRAQPQHF. The chain employs TRBV4-3 and TRBJ1-5, with 8 nucleotides matching TRBD1. CDR1 LGHNA and CDR2 YSLEER come from the germline V gene. The V segment lost 4 bases and the J segment 7 bases; nucleotides outside the gene matches: 3. The CDR3 contains 13 residues.

The CDR3 spells CASSPPSIREIGYTF. CDR3 DNA: TGTGCCAGCTCACCACCGTCAATCAGGGAGATTGGCTACACCTTC. The chain employs TRBV18 and TRBJ1-2, with a tentative D call TRBD1 (5 bases). This CDR3 comprises 15 residues. The germline V and J ends were trimmed by 0 bases and 7 bases, with 15 bases remaining between them. The V gene's germline CDR1 is KGHSH and CDR2 LQKENI.

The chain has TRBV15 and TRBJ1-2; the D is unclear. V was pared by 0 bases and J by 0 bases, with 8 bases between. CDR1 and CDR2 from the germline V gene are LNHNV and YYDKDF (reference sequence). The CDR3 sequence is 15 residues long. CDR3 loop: CATSRDSAANYGYTF. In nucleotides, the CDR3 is TGTGCCACCAGCAGAGACAGTGCGGCTAACTATGGCTACACCTTC.

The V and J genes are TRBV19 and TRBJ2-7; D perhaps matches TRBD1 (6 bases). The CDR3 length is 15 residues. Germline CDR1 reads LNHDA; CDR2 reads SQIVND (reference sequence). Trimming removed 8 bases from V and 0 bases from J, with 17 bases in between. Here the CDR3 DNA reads TGTGCCAGTGCCCCCGAGGGGGAGAGCTCCTACGAGCAGTACTTC. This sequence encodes CASAPEGESSYEQYF.

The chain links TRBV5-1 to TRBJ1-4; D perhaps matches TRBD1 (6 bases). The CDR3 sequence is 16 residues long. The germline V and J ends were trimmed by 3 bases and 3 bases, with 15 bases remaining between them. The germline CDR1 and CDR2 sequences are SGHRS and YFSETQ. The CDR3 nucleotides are TGCGCCAGCAGCTCCGGACAGAAAGGACCTAATGAAAAACTGTTTTTT. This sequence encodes CASSSGQKGPNEKLFF.

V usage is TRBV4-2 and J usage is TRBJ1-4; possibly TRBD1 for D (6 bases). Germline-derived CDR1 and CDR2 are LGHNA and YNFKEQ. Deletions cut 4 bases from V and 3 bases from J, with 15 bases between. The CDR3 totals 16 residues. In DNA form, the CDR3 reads TGTGCCAGCAGCCGCAGCCGGGACACCTCTAATGAAAAACTGTTTTTT. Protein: CASSRSRDTSNEKLFF.

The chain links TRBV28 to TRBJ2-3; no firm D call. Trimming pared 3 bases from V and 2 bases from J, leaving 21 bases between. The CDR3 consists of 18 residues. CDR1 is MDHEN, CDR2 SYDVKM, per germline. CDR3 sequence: CASSLSPGLGAFTDTQYF. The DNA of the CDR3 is TGTGCCAGCAGTTTGTCCCCAGGTCTTGGAGCGTTCACAGATACGCAGTATTTT. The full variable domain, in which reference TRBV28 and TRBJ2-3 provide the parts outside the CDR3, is DVKVTQSSRYLVKRTGEKVFLECVQDMDHENMFWYRQDPGLGLRLIYFSYDVKMKEKGDIPEGYSVSREKKERFSLILESASTNQTSMYLCASSLSPGLGAFTDTQYFGPGTRLTVL.

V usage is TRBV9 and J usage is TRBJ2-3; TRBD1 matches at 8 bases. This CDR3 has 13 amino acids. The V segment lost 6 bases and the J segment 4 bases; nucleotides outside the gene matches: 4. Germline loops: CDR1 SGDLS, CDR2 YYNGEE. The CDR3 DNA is TGTGCCAGCAAGGACAGGGACGCAGATACGCAGTATTTT. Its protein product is CASKDRDADTQYF.

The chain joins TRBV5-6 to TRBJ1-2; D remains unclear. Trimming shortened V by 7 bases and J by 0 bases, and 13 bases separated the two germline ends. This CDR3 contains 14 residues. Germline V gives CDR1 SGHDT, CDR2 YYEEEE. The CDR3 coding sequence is TGTGCCAGCGGAAGGCTGCTAGCTAACTATGGCTACACCTTC. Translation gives CASGRLLANYGYTF.

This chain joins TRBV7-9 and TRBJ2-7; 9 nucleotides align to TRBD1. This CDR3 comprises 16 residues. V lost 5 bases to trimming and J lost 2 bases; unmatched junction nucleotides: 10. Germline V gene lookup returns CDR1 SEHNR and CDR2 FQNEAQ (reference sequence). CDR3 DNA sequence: TGTGCCAGCAGCCAAGTCCCGGGACAGGGCCCCTACGAGCAGTACTTC. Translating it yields CASSQVPGQGPYEQYF.

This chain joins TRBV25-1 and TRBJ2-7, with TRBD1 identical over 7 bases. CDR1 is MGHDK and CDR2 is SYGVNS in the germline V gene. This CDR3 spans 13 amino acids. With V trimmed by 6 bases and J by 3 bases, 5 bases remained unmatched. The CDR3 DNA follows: TGTGCCAGCAGGGTCTCAGGGGGCTACGAGCAGTACTTC. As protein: CASRVSGGYEQYF.

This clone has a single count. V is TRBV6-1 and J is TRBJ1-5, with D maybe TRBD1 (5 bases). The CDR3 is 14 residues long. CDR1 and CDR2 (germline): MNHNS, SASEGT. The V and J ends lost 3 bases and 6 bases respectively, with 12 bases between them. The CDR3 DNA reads TGTGCCAGCAGTGATGGGGGGGGTGGTCAGCCCCAGCATTTT. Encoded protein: CASSDGGGGQPQHF.

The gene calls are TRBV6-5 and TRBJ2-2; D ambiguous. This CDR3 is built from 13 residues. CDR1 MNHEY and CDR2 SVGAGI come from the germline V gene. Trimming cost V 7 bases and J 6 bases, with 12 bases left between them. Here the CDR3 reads CASNPLGAGELFF. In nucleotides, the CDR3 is TGTGCCAGCAACCCGTTGGGCGCCGGGGAGCTGTTTTTT.